This TCR beta chain was profiled in a study of cytomegalovirus exposure and HLA in healthy donors. PCR amplification relied on 60 Vbeta primers (plus 13 Jbeta primers). Using immunoSEQ multiplex PCR, the repertoire was profiled, and TCRdb retains in-frame clones only, with some absent. The sample records more than 60,000 clones, 80% being singletons. The CDR3 totals 14 residues. In germline, CDR1 is SGDLS, CDR2 YYNGEE. V dropped 3 bases and J dropped 7; count of bases not matched to a gene: 4. At sampling all donors were nominally healthy, likely with unrecorded immune exposures. The receptor was derived from a woman in her twenties or thirties in good health and CMV-seronegative. V usage is TRBV9 and J usage is TRBJ2-4; 10 bases line up with TRBD2. Specimen: PBMCs. CDR3 protein: CASSGERGGNIQYF. Here the CDR3 DNA reads TGTGCCAGCAGCGGCGAGCGGGGGGGTAACATTCAGTACTTC.